Listed below are T cell receptor beta chains from one sample, sequenced in a study of T-cell memory formation after mild COVID-19. TCRdb processed the 5' RACE reads anew with MiXCR; each CDR3 protein has one entry. Among hundreds of thousands of distinct CDR3 sequences listed, approximately 15% were seen once. The sequenced material came from PBMCs or a T cell subset sorted from them (not recorded which). These receptors originate from a man aged 18-30 years who had mild COVID-19 (a few samples of this study predate the infection). Cell type and time point are not known. The CDR3 runs from the conserved cysteine through the conserved F or W. A D gene is named only where the DNA matches it firmly. Not all rows give a size; the values are once, few, many and, for expanded clones, a class.

d_call	j_call	clone_size	cdr3_length	v_call	cdr3_aa	cdr3_nt
-	TRBJ2-2	many	14	TRBV6-2/TRBV6-3	CASNFNWNTGELFF	TGTGCCAGCAATTTTAACTGGAACACCGGGGAGCTGTTTTTT
-	TRBJ2-4	-	13	TRBV6-5	CASSYVRGNIQYF	TGTGCCAGCAGTTACGTCCGGGGAAACATTCAGTACTTC
-	TRBJ2-5	few	15	TRBV6-2/TRBV6-3	CASSYSGGRQETQYF	TGTGCCAGCAGTTACTCGGGCGGACGCCAAGAGACCCAGTACTTC
-	TRBJ1-1	-	13	TRBV12-3/TRBV12-4	CASSSSHDTEAFF	TGTGCCAGCAGTTCCTCCCATGACACTGAAGCTTTCTTT
TRBD1	TRBJ2-2	few	16	TRBV5-5	CASSPRQGADTGELFF	TGTGCCAGCAGCCCTAGACAGGGGGCAGACACCGGGGAGCTGTTTTTT
-	TRBJ2-7	few	13	TRBV5-1	CASRAGSLHEQYF	TGCGCCAGCAGAGCCGGGAGCCTCCACGAGCAGTACTTC
-	TRBJ1-3	many	15	TRBV6-5	CASSPGTASGNTIYF	TGTGCCAGCAGCCCCGGGACTGCCTCTGGAAACACCATATATTTT
TRBD1	TRBJ1-5	-	14	TRBV6-5	CASRRTGEGEPQHF	TGTGCCAGCCGGAGAACAGGGGAAGGTGAGCCCCAGCATTTT
-	TRBJ2-5	few	14	TRBV15	CATSRDGREETQYF	TGTGCCACCAGCAGAGATGGTAGAGAAGAGACCCAGTACTTC
TRBD2	TRBJ2-1	many	15	TRBV6-5	CASSYSGGSYNEQFF	TGTGCCAGCAGCTATAGCGGGGGGTCCTACAATGAGCAGTTCTTC
-	TRBJ1-1	few	14	TRBV27	CASSLSGAVTEAFF	TGTGCCAGCAGTTTATCCGGGGCCGTAACTGAAGCTTTCTTT
TRBD1	TRBJ1-1	-	14	TRBV7-9	CASSPGQMNTEAFF	TGTGCCAGCAGCCCGGGACAGATGAACACTGAAGCTTTCTTT
-	TRBJ1-2	few	12	TRBV4-3	CASSQERYGYTF	TGCGCCAGCAGCCAAGAGAGATATGGCTACACCTTC
-	TRBJ1-5	-	15	TRBV5-8	CASSLLSGLGQPQHF	TGTGCCAGCAGCTTGTTATCAGGGTTGGGTCAGCCCCAGCATTTT
TRBD1	TRBJ2-3	once	14	TRBV15	CATSRRTGEDTQYF	TGTGCCACCAGCAGACGGACAGGGGAAGATACGCAGTATTTT
-	TRBJ1-1	few	13	TRBV20-1	CSARHSMNTEAFF	TGCAGTGCTAGACATAGCATGAACACTGAAGCTTTCTTT
TRBD1	TRBJ1-6	-	14	TRBV27	CASRTLGGNSPLHF	TGTGCCAGCAGAACCTTAGGGGGCAACTCACCCCTCCACTTT
-	TRBJ1-6	-	16	TRBV5-1	CASSLRIVASNSPLHF	TGCGCCAGCAGCTTGAGGATCGTGGCTTCCAATTCACCCCTCCACTTT
-	TRBJ2-1	-	12	TRBV7-2	CASSRRTQEQFF	TGTGCCAGCAGCCGTAGGACGCAGGAGCAGTTCTTC
-	TRBJ1-6	-	14	TRBV6-6	CASSYSIVLGTLHF	TGTGCCAGCAGTTACTCGATAGTCCTCGGGACCCTCCACTTT
-	TRBJ1-5	-	13	TRBV3-1	CASSQDQNQPQHF	TGTGCCAGCAGCCAGGATCAGAATCAGCCCCAGCATTTT
-	TRBJ1-5	-	15	TRBV27	CASKGADQVSQPQHF	TGTGCCAGCAAAGGAGCGGACCAGGTTTCGCAGCCCCAGCATTTT
TRBD2	TRBJ2-7	-	13	TRBV6-1	CASRSGGAYEQYF	TGTGCCAGCAGGAGCGGGGGGGCCTACGAGCAGTACTTC
TRBD2	TRBJ2-1	-	15	TRBV6-2/TRBV6-3	CASSYEASGYNEQFF	TGTGCCAGCAGTTACGAGGCTAGCGGGTACAATGAGCAGTTCTTC
-	TRBJ2-5	few	14	TRBV28	CASSFLQKQETQYF	TGTGCCAGCAGTTTTCTCCAGAAGCAAGAGACCCAGTACTTC
-	TRBJ2-5	-	14	TRBV29-1	CSANRGNYQETQYF	TGCAGCGCGAACCGGGGGAATTACCAAGAGACCCAGTACTTC
-	TRBJ2-1	-	13	TRBV12-3/TRBV12-4	CASSPSEYNEQFF	TGTGCCAGCAGCCCCTCTGAGTACAATGAGCAGTTCTTC
-	TRBJ1-4	few	15	TRBV6-1	CASSEARGWFEKLFF	TGTGCCAGCAGTGAAGCTAGAGGGTGGTTTGAAAAACTGTTTTTT
-	TRBJ2-3	few	15	TRBV7-6	CASSFGGFSTDTQYF	TGTGCCAGCAGCTTCGGGGGATTCAGCACAGATACGCAGTATTTT
-	TRBJ2-5	-	14	TRBV7-9	CASSEGGYGETQYF	TGTGCCAGCTCCGAGGGGGGCTACGGGGAGACCCAGTACTTC
-	TRBJ1-1	-	13	TRBV2	CASSTGIQTEAFF	TGTGCCAGCAGTACGGGGATACAGACTGAAGCTTTCTTT
-	TRBJ2-1	-	13	TRBV27	CASSLVQGYEQFF	TGTGCCAGCAGTTTAGTCCAGGGCTATGAGCAGTTCTTC
TRBD2	TRBJ2-7	-	16	TRBV3-1	CASSPEIGLGSYEQYF	TGTGCCAGCAGCCCAGAAATAGGACTAGGTTCCTACGAGCAGTACTTC
-	TRBJ2-2	-	14	TRBV12-3/TRBV12-4	CASRPGVRTGELFF	TGTGCCAGCAGACCGGGGGTAAGGACCGGGGAGCTGTTTTTT
-	TRBJ2-3	few	15	TRBV7-9	CASSLFQGSTDTQYF	TGTGCCAGCAGCTTATTCCAGGGAAGCACAGATACGCAGTATTTT
-	TRBJ1-6	-	20	TRBV6-6	CASRRIQGAGLTGTNSPLHF	TGTGCCAGCAGGAGAATTCAGGGTGCTGGGCTAACGGGAACTAATTCACCCCTCCACTTT
TRBD2	TRBJ2-1	many	15	TRBV20-1	CSANRPRGVSREQFF	TGCAGTGCCAACCGACCCCGGGGGGTTAGCCGTGAGCAGTTCTTC
TRBD1	TRBJ2-1	few	13	TRBV7-3	CASSLDRDNEQFF	TGTGCCAGCAGCCTAGACAGGGACAATGAGCAGTTCTTC
-	TRBJ2-7	-	13	TRBV29-1	CSVETGRESVQYF	TGCAGCGTTGAGACCGGCAGGGAGAGTGTGCAGTACTTC